The clone carrying this T cell receptor (beta chain) has a handful of counts. As yet, its antigen is unknown. A read error may be the cause here, since a much bigger clone is one base away. The record originates from a study of neurological immune-mediated disorders. Findings and limits, study-wide: Among 34 multiple sclerosis patients, 18 had repertoires that phylogenetic grouping placed in one related-CDR3 cluster, a possible signature.

With 10-nucleotide random UMIs, 5'RACE was used to make the cDNA. MiXCR, run by TCRdb on the 5' RACE reads, gives a single entry per CDR3 protein. The data contain around 67,000 distinct CDR3 sequences, approximately 5.2% of them singletons. Unsorted libraries were generated from 2 million PBMCs held at -80 degrees C. Germline CDR1 MNHEY, CDR2 SVGEGT. Trimming cost V 8 bases and J 2 bases, with 8 bases left between them. The CDR3 runs 12 residues. The sequencing input was PBMCs. The chain has TRBV6-2 or TRBV6-3 and TRBJ2-3; no definite D call. The receptor comes from a man younger than 35 with multiple sclerosis. The CDR3 sequence is CASLKSTDTQYF. The CDR3 coding sequence is TGTGCCAGCCTGAAGTCCACAGATACGCAGTATTTT.